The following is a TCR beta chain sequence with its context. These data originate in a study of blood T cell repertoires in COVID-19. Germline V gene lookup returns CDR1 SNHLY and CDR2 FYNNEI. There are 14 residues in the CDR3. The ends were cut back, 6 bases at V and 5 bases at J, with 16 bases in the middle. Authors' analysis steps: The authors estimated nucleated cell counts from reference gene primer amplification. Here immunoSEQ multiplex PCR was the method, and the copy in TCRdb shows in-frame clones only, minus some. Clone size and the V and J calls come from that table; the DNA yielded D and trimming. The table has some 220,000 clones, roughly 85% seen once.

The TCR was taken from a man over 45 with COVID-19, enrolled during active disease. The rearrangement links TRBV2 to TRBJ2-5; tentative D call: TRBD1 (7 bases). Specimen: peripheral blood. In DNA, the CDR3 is TGTGCCAGCAGACCCGACAGGGCGGGGGAGACCCAGTACTTC. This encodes CASRPDRAGETQYF.